Given below is one TCR beta chain in context. Germline V gene lookup returns CDR1 KGHSH and CDR2 LQKENI. V lost 3 bases, J lost 5 bases, and 2 bases stayed unmatched. The CDR3 totals 13 residues. This sample is drawn from a study of blood T cell repertoires in COVID-19. Study as a whole: COVID-19 samples from acute and convalescent phases originated in the United States, Italy and Spain. In each case, the material was cDNA or gDNA derived from T cells, B-cell-depleted T cells, or PBMCs.

Original processing notes: The authors estimated nucleated cell counts from reference gene primer amplification. Sequenced by immunoSEQ multiplex PCR; TCRdb stores in-frame clones only, minus some. The DNA was the basis for D and trimming; V, J and clone size are from that table. The sample contains some 170,000 clones, over 65% of which appear only once. V usage is TRBV18 and J usage is TRBJ2-5; 8 positions agree with TRBD1. The sequenced material came from peripheral blood. This TCR was recovered from a man in his sixties with acute or convalescent COVID-19. The chain's CDR3 is CASSPRDRETQYF. CDR3 in DNA: TGTGCCAGCTCACCCCGGGACAGGGAGACCCAGTACTTC. The whole variable domain, filled in from reference TRBV18 and TRBJ2-5, reads NAGVMQNPRHLVRRRGQEARLRCSPMKGHSHVYWYRQLPEEGLKFMVYLQKENIIDESGMPKERFSAEFPKEGPSILRIQQVVRGDSAAYFCASSPRDRETQYFGPGTRLLVL.